The 3 T cell receptor beta chains in this list originate from one sample, sequenced in a study of technical replicates of blood from a handful of donors. TCRdb's copy holds only in-frame clones and misses some; the assay was immunoSEQ multiplex PCR. The top ten clones hold about 3.9% of a sample with 50,000 or so clones, roughly 90% of them seen once. The sample consisted of PBMCs. The receptors derive from a human donor in good health. Some clones in this sample may be carry-over from other donors' samples.

The chain carries TRBV30 and TRBJ2-7, with 12 bases identical to TRBD2. Losses at the gene ends were 5 bases for V and 2 bases for J; bases not matched to a gene: 10. CDR1 is GTSNPN and CDR2 is SVGIG in the germline V gene (reference sequence). The CDR3 is 16 residues long. CDR3 DNA: TGTGCCTGGGGACTAGCGGGGTTTTATTCCGCCTACGAGCAGTACTTC. This translates into CAWGLAGFYSAYEQYF.

V usage is TRBV5-1 and J usage is TRBJ2-2; D is unclear. Germline CDR1 SGHRS, CDR2 YFSETQ. V lost 3 bases and J lost 5, with 20 bases in between. The CDR3 consists of 17 residues. CDR3 coding DNA: TGCGCCAGCAGCTATTTAGGATGGCGAGAGGAAACCGGGGAGCTGTTTTTT. This sequence encodes CASSYLGWREETGELFF.

The V call is TRBV9, the J call TRBJ1-3, with 7 bases lining up with TRBD1. Germline CDR1 is SGDLS and CDR2 is YYNGEE. Trimming removed 4 bases from V and 2 bases from J; junction bases left unmatched: 12. The CDR3 spans 17 residues. CDR3 in amino acids: CASSSPTQGLAGNTIYF. The CDR3 DNA reads TGTGCCAGCAGCTCTCCAACACAGGGGTTGGCTGGAAACACCATATATTTT.